Listed below are T cell receptor beta chains from one sample, sequenced in a study of OX40 agonist ivuxolimab in advanced cancers. Libraries were prepared by immunoSEQ multiplex PCR; TCRdb keeps only in-frame clonotypes and omits some of them. The sample lists approximately 76,000 clones, approximately 83% occurring once. The sequences come from CD4+ or CD8+ T cells sorted from blood, collected in a trial of the OX40 agonist ivuxolimab. The receptors stem from an adult with an advanced solid tumor such as melanoma, head and neck, liver or kidney cancer. Each CDR3 is given with its conserved first and last residue. D genes are given only for firm matches. Only some rows state a clone size, as once, few, many or a class for expanded clones.

>-|14|-|TRBJ2-1|TRBV7-9
TGTGCCAGCAGCTTTCTGCTAACGTACAATGAGCAGTTCTTC
CASSFLLTYNEQFF
>few|15|-|TRBJ2-1|TRBV7-9
TGTGCCAGCAGCTTAGGGGGGTTGACCTACAATGAGCAGTTCTTC
CASSLGGLTYNEQFF
>-|15|-|TRBJ2-3|TRBV6-5
TGTGCCAGCAGTTACTCGAAAACACTCACAGATACGCAGTATTTT
CASSYSKTLTDTQYF
>few|12|-|TRBJ1-6|TRBV7-9
TGTGCCAGCAGCTTGGGTAATTCACCCCTCCACTTT
CASSLGNSPLHF
>-|11|-|TRBJ1-1|TRBV30
TGTGCCTGGAGGAACCCCACTGAAGCTTTCTTT
CAWRNPTEAFF
>-|14|-|TRBJ2-7|TRBV6-1
TGTGCCAGCAGAACCACAGGTAGCTCCTACGAGCAGTACTTC
CASRTTGSSYEQYF
>once|14|-|TRBJ1-2|TRBV2
TGTGCCAGTGGGCGGGACAACTCTAACTATGGCTACACCTTC
CASGRDNSNYGYTF
>-|15|-|TRBJ2-1|TRBV4-1
TGCGCCAGCAGCCGGGGCGGGGAAGGATACAATGAGCAGTTCTTC
CASSRGGEGYNEQFF
>-|13|-|TRBJ2-3|TRBV15
TGTGCCACCAGCAGCCCAGGGGGGGATACGCAGTATTTT
CATSSPGGDTQYF
>-|13|-|TRBJ2-7|TRBV7-8
TGTGCCAGCAGCTTATCGGTCTCCTACGAGCAGTACTTC
CASSLSVSYEQYF
>-|13|-|TRBJ2-1|TRBV5-6
TGTGCCAGCAGCTTGGTGGGCGTCGGTGAGCAGTTCTTC
CASSLVGVGEQFF
>once|16|TRBD1|TRBJ2-7|TRBV5-8
TGTGCCAGCAGCTGGGGACAGGGGAGGACAGCCTACGAGCAGTACTTC
CASSWGQGRTAYEQYF
>-|15|-|TRBJ2-5|TRBV2
TGTGCCAGCAGTGCGGTGGGGATTCCACAAGAGACCCAGTACTTC
CASSAVGIPQETQYF
>once|14|TRBD1|TRBJ2-1|TRBV7-6
TGTGCCAGCAGCTTAGACCGGGACAGGAGAACGCAGTTCTTC
CASSLDRDRRTQFF
>-|16|-|TRBJ2-3|TRBV19
TGTGCCAGTAAAATCCCCGGTCCGGGGGGCACAGATACGCAGTATTTT
CASKIPGPGGTDTQYF
>-|16|-|TRBJ2-1|TRBV4-1
TGCGCCAGCAGCCAAGATCCGGGTGTCTCCTACAATGAGCAGTTCTTC
CASSQDPGVSYNEQFF
>-|13|-|TRBJ2-7|TRBV14
TGTGCCAGCAGCCAAGGGGTTAGCGCCCTACAGTACTTC
CASSQGVSALQYF
>-|17|TRBD1|TRBJ1-3|TRBV6-1
TGTGCCAGCAGTGTCCGACAGGGGGGTAGCGGCCGAAACACCATATATTTT
CASSVRQGGSGRNTIYF
>-|12|-|TRBJ1-1|TRBV7-6
TGTGCCAGCAGCTGGCAGGATACTGAAGCTTTCTTT
CASSWQDTEAFF
>few|14|TRBD1|TRBJ1-5|TRBV18
TGTGCCAGCTCGACAGGGTTGGACAATCAGCCCCAGCATTTT
CASSTGLDNQPQHF
>-|14|-|TRBJ2-7|TRBV27
TGTGCCAGCAGTCCCTCCTGGGGGGACTACGAGCAGTACTTC
CASSPSWGDYEQYF
>-|16|TRBD2|TRBJ2-1|TRBV4-2
TGTGCCAGCAGCCCTAGCGGGAGGGGCCCCTACAATGAGCAGTTCTTC
CASSPSGRGPYNEQFF
>-|14|TRBD1|TRBJ2-4|TRBV6-4
TGTGCCAGCAGGGTACAGGGGCCCAAAAACATTCAGTACTTC
CASRVQGPKNIQYF
>-|12|-|TRBJ2-7|TRBV6-6
TGTGCCAGCAGTCCCCCGAGGGGCCAGCAGTACTTC
CASSPPRGQQYF
>-|16|-|TRBJ2-3|TRBV21-1
TGTGCCAGCAACCGCTGGAGCGGGGGGTGGACAGATACGCAGTATTTT
CASNRWSGGWTDTQYF
>-|11|-|TRBJ2-1|TRBV12-5
TGTGCTAGTGGCCATGGAATTGAGCAGTTCTTC
CASGHGIEQFF
>-|15|TRBD2|TRBJ2-7|TRBV9
TGTGCCAGCAGCGTTGGGACTAGCGGCCCCTACGAGCAGTACTTC
CASSVGTSGPYEQYF
>-|13|TRBD1|TRBJ2-7|TRBV6-6
TGTGCCAGCATCAGACAGGGAACCTACGAGCAGTACTTC
CASIRQGTYEQYF
>once|15|TRBD2|TRBJ2-1|TRBV19
TGTGCCAGTAGTATCCTAGCGGGAGTAAACAATGAGCAGTTCTTC
CASSILAGVNNEQFF